The TCR beta chain under discussion was sequenced for a study of blood T cell repertoires in COVID-19. Original data processing: Quantification of nucleated cells was approximated via reference gene primer amplification. Some clones are missing from TCRdb's copy, which holds only in-frame ones; the method was immunoSEQ multiplex PCR. V, J and clone size derive from that table, while D and trimming were established from the DNA sequence. Of 98,000 or so clones listed, around 84% are singletons. The CDR3 extends over 15 amino acids. From germline, CDR1 is MDHEN and CDR2 SYDVKM. With 7 bases removed from V and 1 base from J, the gap between germline ends came to 14 bases.

The sequenced sample consisted of peripheral blood. The chain is built from TRBV28 and TRBJ1-5; D gene unclear. This clonotype was sampled from an older woman in a cohort sampled during active or convalescent COVID-19. CDR3 protein: CASTPQTGSNQPQHF. The CDR3 DNA is TGTGCCAGCACCCCTCAGACGGGAAGCAATCAGCCCCAGCATTTT.